These 7 T cell receptor beta chains came from one sample sequenced in a study of identical twins. Using its own MiXCR run on the 5' RACE reads, TCRdb lists one record per CDR3 protein. The table includes some 500,000 distinct CDR3 sequences, roughly an eighth detected once. The same sample was also studied in work on yellow fever vaccine responses in identical twins.

What was sequenced was CD4+ T cells sorted from blood. The receptors originated from a woman in her late teens or twenties in good health.

This clonotype was seen a few times. J is TRBJ2-1 and V is TRBV24-1, with D tentatively TRBD2 (5 bases). This CDR3 is 15 amino acids long. Trimming pared 3 bases from V and 7 bases from J, leaving 15 bases between. Per germline, CDR1 KGHDR and CDR2 SFDVKD. CDR3 coding DNA: TGTGCCACCAGTGATCCTCAACCCGGGAAGAATGAGCAGTTCTTC. It encodes CATSDPQPGKNEQFF.

This clonotype was seen ten or more times. V usage is TRBV3-1 and J usage is TRBJ1-2; 10 bases are a match to TRBD1. Per germline, CDR1 LGHDT and CDR2 YNNKEL (reference sequence). V was pared by 4 bases and J by 8 bases, with 10 bases of the junction left unmatched. This CDR3 comprises 15 residues. CDR3 nucleotide sequence: TGTGCCAGCAGCCGCATCGGGACAGGGGTGGAGGGCTACACCTTC. It yields the protein CASSRIGTGVEGYTF. Complete variable domain (other parts from reference TRBV3-1 and TRBJ1-2): DTAVSQTPKYLVTQMGNDKSIKCEQNLGHDTMYWYKQDSKKFLKIMFSYNNKELIINETVPNRFSPKSPDKAHLNLHINSLELGDSAVYFCASSRIGTGVEGYTFGSGTRLTVV.

The V and J genes are TRBV5-1 and TRBJ2-5; TRBD1 might be the D (6 bases). Germline loops: CDR1 SGHRS, CDR2 YFSETQ. The V and J ends lost 3 bases and 7 bases respectively, with 16 bases between them. The CDR3 runs 14 residues. This CDR3 is CASSSLQGRGTQYF. CDR3 nucleotides: TGCGCCAGCAGCTCACTACAGGGACGGGGGACCCAGTACTTC.

In regard to this clonotype: The junction departs from the called germline gene at one end, perhaps through a read error. CDR3 protein: CTSSPWTSGGSLAKNIQYF. CDR3 nucleotide sequence: TGTACCAGCAGTCCGTGGACTAGCGGGGGGTCTCTAGCCAAAAACATTCAGTACTTC. This rearrangement joins TRBV3-1 to TRBJ2-4, with 14 bases fitting TRBD2. The CDR3 is 19 residues long. Germline CDR1 and CDR2: LGHDT and YNNKEL (reference sequence).

The chain is built from TRBV11-1 and TRBJ2-1; D perhaps matches TRBD1 (6 bases). Germline-derived CDR1 and CDR2 are SGHAT and FQDESV (reference sequence). This CDR3 is built from 18 residues. V lost 2 bases, J lost 4 bases, and 21 bases lay in between. The CDR3 DNA reads as TGTGCCAGCAGCTTATCCCCTGGTGCGCCAGGGACATACAATGAGCAGTTCTTC. This translates into CASSLSPGAPGTYNEQFF.

Ten or more counts support this clonotype. J is TRBJ2-3 and V is TRBV20-1, with TRBD2 matching 9 bases. Germline V gene data show CDR1 as DFQATT and CDR2 as SNEGSKA (reference sequence). V was clipped by 7 bases and J by 3 bases; unmatched bases: 8. The CDR3 loop spans 14 amino acids. The CDR3 region is CSVSPSGGTDTQYF. The CDR3 DNA follows: TGCAGTGTTAGCCCCAGCGGGGGGACAGATACGCAGTATTTT.

This clonotype has at least ten counts. The chain links TRBV12-3 or TRBV12-4 to TRBJ2-7; 10 nucleotides align to TRBD2. The V gene end was trimmed by 5 bases and the J gene end by 3 bases; junction bases not matched to a gene: 4. The CDR3 loop spans 14 amino acids. The CDR3 is CASSPSSGGYEQYF. The CDR3 nucleotides are TGTGCCAGCAGTCCCTCTAGCGGGGGCTACGAGCAGTACTTC.